What follows are 14 T cell receptor beta chains derived from one specimen sequenced in a study of vaccination effects on CD4 cells after COVID-19. The repertoire was sequenced with immunoSEQ multiplex PCR; TCRdb's copy has only in-frame clones and lacks some. The table has tens of thousands of clones, about 74% seen once. These TCRs' antigens remain unknown. Antigen-specific CD4+ T cells were expanded with viral peptide pools in the ViraFEST assay before sequencing. Cells that had been cultured for approximately eleven days were the source of isolated CD4+ T cells. The sequenced sample was CD4+ T cells from PBMCs cultured with HCoV-229E spike peptides, obtained before COVID-19 vaccination. These receptors were taken from a human donor who received a COVID-19 vaccine.

The chain links TRBV5-4 to TRBJ2-1; D is possibly TRBD1 or TRBD2 (5 bases each). Trimming pared 4 bases from V and 5 bases from J, leaving 19 bases between. CDR1 and CDR2 from the germline V gene are SGHNT and YYREEE (reference sequence). CDR3 length: 16 residues. The chain's CDR3 is CASSTAGTAINNEQFF. The CDR3 DNA reads as TGTGCCAGCAGCACCGCCGGGACGGCCATCAACAATGAGCAGTTCTTC.

The chain is built from TRBV19 and TRBJ2-3, with D tentatively TRBD1 or TRBD2 (6 bases each). With 3 bases removed from V and 5 bases from J, the gap between germline ends came to 21 bases. CDR3 size: 17 residues. The germline CDR1 and CDR2 sequences are LNHDA and SQIVND (reference sequence). CDR3 sequence: CASSMQRGLAQGDTQYF. The CDR3 DNA sequence: TGTGCCAGTAGTATGCAACGGGGACTGGCACAGGGAGATACGCAGTATTTT. Using reference TRBV19 and TRBJ2-3 for the parts outside the CDR3, the full variable domain is DGGITQSPKYLFRKEGQNVTLSCEQNLNHDAMYWYRQDPGQGLRLIYYSQIVNDFQKGDIAEGYSVSREKKESFPLTVTSAQKNPTAFYLCASSMQRGLAQGDTQYFGPGTRLTVL.

This clone was seen more than once but under ten times. This chain uses TRBV27 with TRBJ2-7; D uncertain. Trimming took off 3 bases at V and 4 bases at J, with 10 bases between the two ends. This CDR3 comprises 13 residues. CDR1 and CDR2 (germline): MNHEY, SMNVEV (reference sequence). The DNA for the CDR3 is TGTGCCAGCAGTTTTGCCGCCGGGTACGAGCAGTACGTC. This sequence encodes CASSFAAGYEQYV.

The J gene is TRBJ1-1, the V gene TRBV5-1; TRBD1 matches 9 bases. V was clipped by 2 bases and J by 5 bases; unmatched bases: 7. CDR1 and CDR2 from the germline V gene are SGHRS and YFSETQ. This CDR3 has 15 residues. For the CDR3, the DNA is TGCGCCAGCAGCTTTTCCGGACAGGGGCGAACTGAAGCTTTCTTT. Its protein is CASSFSGQGRTEAFF.

This clone has more than one count but fewer than ten. The rearrangement joins TRBV3-1 (or the pseudogene TRBV3-2) to TRBJ1-5; tentatively, D is TRBD1 (6 bases). V lost 1 base and J 3 bases, leaving 13 bases between the germline ends. Germline lookup yields CDR1 LGHDT and CDR2 YNNKEL (reference sequence). CDR3 length: 16 residues. CDR3 sequence reads: CASSQARGRNNQPQHF. The CDR3 nucleotides are TGTGCCAGCAGCCAAGCACGGGGGCGGAACAATCAGCCCCAGCATTTT.

This sequence joins TRBV28 and TRBJ2-6; 9 positions agree with TRBD1. The CDR3 loop spans 16 amino acids. J gave up 3 bases and V 4 bases, and 4 bases lay outside the gene matches. The germline V gene encodes CDR1 MDHEN and CDR2 SYDVKM. The CDR3 sequence: CASSSQGADGANVLTF. CDR3 DNA sequence: TGTGCCAGCAGTTCACAGGGGGCAGATGGGGCCAACGTCCTGACTTTC.

J is TRBJ2-3 and V is TRBV19; the D is unclear. Per germline, CDR1 LNHDA and CDR2 SQIVND (reference sequence). With 1 base removed from V and 8 bases from J, the gap between germline ends came to 13 bases. The CDR3 runs 14 residues. The chain's CDR3 is CASSIGYNGGTQYF. DNA of the CDR3: TGTGCCAGTAGTATAGGGTACAACGGTGGTACGCAGTATTTT.

CDR3 amino acids: CASSQPSGGGGETQYF. CDR3 in DNA: TGTGCCAGCAGTCAACCCTCGGGGGGAGGCGGAGAGACCCAGTACTTC. The gene calls are TRBV6-2 or TRBV6-3 and TRBJ2-5; TRBD2 matches 7 bases. Germline V gene sequence: CDR1 MNHEY, CDR2 SVGEGT. The V segment lost 5 bases and the J segment 4 bases; nucleotides outside the gene matches: 13. This CDR3 region has 16 residues.

The genes are TRBV5-8 and TRBJ1-4; TRBD1 might be the D (6 bases). Looked up from germline, CDR1 is SGHTS and CDR2 is YDEGEE. This CDR3 has 16 residues. V was trimmed by 2 bases and J by 0 bases, leaving 11 bases between them. DNA of the CDR3: TGTGCCAGCAGCTTAAACAGGGTTTCAACTAATGAAAAACTGTTTTTT. Its protein product is CASSLNRVSTNEKLFF.

V gene TRBV5-1 combines with J gene TRBJ2-1; maybe TRBD1 (5 bases). Germline assignment: CDR1 SGHRS and CDR2 YFSETQ. Trimming left V 2 bases short and J 9 bases short, with 15 bases between. The CDR3 extends over 14 amino acids. The CDR3 region has the DNA TGCGCCAGCAGCTTCAGCAGGGCCTGGCCTGAGCAGTTCTTC. Its protein is CASSFSRAWPEQFF. The full variable domain, completed using reference TRBV5-1 and TRBJ2-1, is KAGVTQTPRYLIKTRGQQVTLSCSPISGHRSVSWYQQTPGQGLQFLFEYFSETQRNKGNFPGRFSGRQFSNSRSEMNVSTLELGDSALYLCASSFSRAWPEQFFGPGTRLTVL.

The chain is built from TRBV19 and TRBJ2-2; 7 bases fit TRBD1. J gave up 1 base and V 5 bases, and 13 bases lay outside the gene matches. The CDR3 loop spans 18 amino acids. Germline V gene data show CDR1 as LNHDA and CDR2 as SQIVND (reference sequence). The chain's CDR3 is CASSYRVGTVQNTGELFF. The CDR3 DNA is TGTGCCAGTAGTTACAGGGTAGGGACAGTCCAGAACACCGGGGAGCTGTTTTTT.

The V and J genes are TRBV5-1 and TRBJ1-4; a weak D match, TRBD1 (6 bases). The CDR3 is made up of 16 amino acids. Germline CDR1 SGHRS, CDR2 YFSETQ. Deletions cut 0 bases from V and 7 bases from J, with 16 bases between. DNA for the CDR3: TGCGCCAGCAGCTTGGGAACAGGGACTAGGACTGAAAAACTGTTTTTT. Its translation: CASSLGTGTRTEKLFF.

This clone was observed a handful of times. This chain uses TRBV5-1 with TRBJ2-5; 7 bases map to TRBD2. The V segment lost 5 bases and the J segment 4 bases; nucleotides outside the gene matches: 5. CDR1 SGHRS and CDR2 YFSETQ come from the germline V gene. The CDR3 contains 13 residues. The DNA of the CDR3 is TGCGCCAGCAGTCCGGGGGGAGGAGAGACCCAGTACTTC. Translated: CASSPGGGETQYF.

In this sample, this clone turned up a few times. In nucleotides, the CDR3 is TGTGCCAGCAGCTCAATCTGGAAACTGTTTTTT. This sequence encodes CASSSIWKLFF. This sequence joins TRBV7-9 and TRBJ1-4; D call uncertain. Germline CDR1 SEHNR, CDR2 FQNEAQ (reference sequence). Trimming removed 4 bases at V and 11 bases at J, with 8 bases between. This CDR3 region has 11 residues.